This TCR beta chain originates from a study of graft-versus-host responses after intestinal transplantation. Whole-study context: Recipients were given multivisceral, liver-intestinal, or isolated intestinal transplants. Uniformly, recipients were administered anti-thymocyte globulin induction with subsequent tacrolimus and steroids for 3 to 4 years.

This clone was observed a few times. What it recognizes is unknown. The CDR3 consists of 12 residues. CDR1 and CDR2 from the germline V gene are MDHEN and SYDVKM. Here immunoSEQ multiplex PCR was the method, and the copy in TCRdb shows in-frame clones only, minus some. The sample contains about 94,000 clones, roughly 91% of which appear only once. Study-wide results and caveats: Some patients had graft-donor T cell macrochimerism. In their allografts, the ratios of graft-versus-host to host-versus-graft T cell clones were high. The marrow of recipients harbored GvH clones, and ileum or blood showed some of them first.

The TCR comes from a human donor who received an intestinal transplant. J is TRBJ2-5 and V is TRBV28; D may be TRBD2 (6 bases). This material consisted of unstimulated CD8+ T cells sorted from spleen or lymph node cells, taken before intestinal transplant. CDR3 loop: CKIGTGEETQYF. In nucleotides, the CDR3 is TGTAAGATTGGAACGGGAGAGGAGACCCAGTACTTC.